One sample yielded the 12 T cell receptor beta chains listed below, sequenced in a study of cytomegalovirus exposure and HLA in healthy donors. A multiplex PCR was run with 60 Vbeta primers and 13 Jbeta primers. TCRdb keeps only in-frame clones here, not all; method: immunoSEQ multiplex PCR. In the table there are about 120,000 clones, roughly 78% of which are singletons. The specimen sequenced was PBMCs. Receptors were obtained from a woman under 40 in good health and CMV-seropositive.

This rearrangement joins TRBV18 to TRBJ1-2; possibly TRBD1 for D (5 bases). This CDR3 contains 15 residues. Trimming stripped 3 bases from V and 3 bases from J, with 14 bases between. The germline V gene encodes CDR1 KGHSH and CDR2 LQKENI. Here the CDR3 reads CASSPKVLGDYGYTF. The CDR3 nucleotides read TGTGCCAGCTCACCGAAGGTCCTAGGGGACTATGGCTACACCTTC.

CDR3 coding DNA: TGTGCCAGCTCACAAGTAGGACAGGGCAACTCACCCCTCCACTTT. It translates to CASSQVGQGNSPLHF. V and J are TRBV18 and TRBJ1-6, with 8 bases aligning to TRBD1. Unmatched junction bases numbered 9, after V lost 4 bases and J lost 10 bases. CDR1 is KGHSH, CDR2 LQKENI, per germline. The CDR3 consists of 15 residues.

The V and J genes are TRBV6-5 and TRBJ2-3; 11 nucleotides match TRBD2. Germline V gene sequence: CDR1 MNHEY, CDR2 SVGAGI. This CDR3 comprises 16 residues. Losses at the gene ends were 3 bases for V and 2 bases for J; bases not matched to a gene: 4. The CDR3 DNA follows: TGTGCCAGCAGTTATAGGGGACTAGCGGACACAGATACGCAGTATTTT. Translated, it gives CASSYRGLADTDTQYF.

This sequence joins TRBV30 and TRBJ1-2; TRBD1 matches at 7 bases. Germline CDR1 reads GTSNPN; CDR2 reads SVGIG (reference sequence). The CDR3 has 13 residues. V lost 5 bases and J lost 4; bases outside the gene matches: 7. The CDR3 is CAWLNRGPYGYTF. The CDR3 coding sequence is TGTGCCTGGCTGAACAGGGGTCCCTATGGCTACACCTTC.

The chain has TRBV9 and TRBJ2-2; a possible D gene is TRBD2 (5 bases). Trimming removed 3 bases from V and 1 base from J, with 16 bases in between. This CDR3 spans 17 amino acids. Germline assignment: CDR1 SGDLS and CDR2 YYNGEE. This CDR3 is CASSDPRLDLNTGELFF. The DNA for the CDR3 is TGTGCCAGCAGCGACCCCAGGCTGGACTTGAACACCGGGGAGCTGTTTTTT.

The rearrangement links TRBV4-1 to TRBJ1-2, with a weak D call TRBD1 (5 bases). Trimming took 4 bases from V and 8 from J, leaving 11 bases between them. CDR1 and CDR2 from the germline V gene are MGHRA and YSYEKL. The CDR3 covers 12 residues. The CDR3 reads CASSRGLQGYTF. CDR3 sequence (DNA): TGCGCCAGCAGCCGGGGACTGCAGGGCTACACCTTC.

The count of this clone is one. The chain uses TRBV27 and TRBJ2-7; D is ambiguous. Trimming pared 3 bases from V and 2 bases from J, leaving 11 bases between. The CDR3 runs 14 residues. Germline V CDR1 and CDR2: MNHEY, SMNVEV (reference sequence). In nucleotides, the CDR3 is TGTGCCAGCAGTTTTAGGAACGGAGCCTACGAGCAGTACTTC. It codes for CASSFRNGAYEQYF.

The CDR3 region is CASSQGQGNYEQYF. The CDR3 nucleotides read TGTGCCAGCAGCCAAGGACAGGGTAACTACGAGCAGTACTTC. This rearrangement joins TRBV7-2 to TRBJ2-7; the match to TRBD1 covers 8 bases. Germline-derived CDR1 and CDR2 are SGHTA and FQGNSA. V shed 5 bases, J shed 3 bases, and the junction held 6 bases outside the gene matches. CDR3 length: 14 amino acids.

This clone turned up a few times. This CDR3 is also generated by other DNA sequences in the sample. The chain couples TRBV30 to TRBJ2-7; TRBD1 matches at 9 bases. Germline V CDR1 and CDR2: GTSNPN, SVGIG (reference sequence). J lost 4 bases, V lost 2 bases, and 3 bases had no gene match. The CDR3 runs 13 residues. The CDR3 DNA follows: TGTGCCTGGAGTAGGACAGGGGTTTACGAGCAGTACTTC. It translates to CAWSRTGVYEQYF.

V and J are TRBV5-1 and TRBJ2-3; TRBD1 aligns across 7 bases. This CDR3 has 15 amino acids. Looked up from germline, CDR1 is SGHRS and CDR2 is YFSETQ. Trimming cost V 0 bases and J 6 bases; bases outside gene matches: 7. The CDR3 loop is CASSLGQGNVDTQYF. CDR3 nucleotides: TGCGCCAGCAGCTTGGGACAGGGTAACGTTGATACGCAGTATTTT.

The chain links TRBV5-1 to TRBJ1-1; 8 bases match TRBD1. The CDR3 is made up of 16 amino acids. The ends lost 2 bases at V and 4 bases at J; junction bases unmatched: 10. CDR1 is SGHRS, CDR2 YFSETQ, per germline. CDR3 bases: TGCGCCAGCAGCTTAGCTTCGGACAGGGTGTTCACTGAAGCTTTCTTT. Translating gives CASSLASDRVFTEAFF.

In its sample, this clone was seen a few times. The V gene is TRBV28, the J gene TRBJ2-7, with 8 nucleotides matching TRBD2. The CDR3 has 15 amino acids. V lost 7 bases, J lost 0 bases, and 8 bases stayed unmatched. CDR1 and CDR2 (germline): MDHEN, SYDVKM. CDR3 region: CASITPSGSSYEQYF. In nucleotides, the CDR3 is TGTGCCAGCATCACCCCCAGCGGGAGCTCCTACGAGCAGTACTTC.